Following are 8 T cell receptor beta chains from one sample sequenced in a study of blood T cell repertoires in COVID-19. Sequenced by immunoSEQ multiplex PCR; TCRdb stores in-frame clones only, minus some. Here the sample spans roughly 280,000 clones, around four fifths being singletons. The material sequenced was peripheral blood. The receptors originated from a man aged 60-69 years with acute or convalescent COVID-19.

This chain links TRBV4-2 with TRBJ1-2; D possibly corresponds to TRBD1 (5 bases). Germline V gives CDR1 LGHNA, CDR2 YNFKEQ. Trimming left V 1 base short and J 6 bases short, with 12 bases between. The CDR3 length is 14 residues. The CDR3 bases are TGTGCCAGCAGCCAAGGGGGCACGTTAGATGGCTACACCTTC. Amino acid sequence: CASSQGGTLDGYTF.

The V call is TRBV18, the J call TRBJ1-1; 9 nucleotides match TRBD1. V was clipped by 2 bases and J by 4 bases; unmatched bases: 5. The germline V gene has CDR1 KGHSH and CDR2 LQKENI. This CDR3 comprises 15 residues. The CDR3 DNA reads as TGTGCCAGCTCACCAACACAGGGGGCAACCACTGAAGCTTTCTTT. This gives the protein CASSPTQGATTEAFF.

The DNA of the CDR3 is TGTGCCAGCAGCTTAGGAAGGGAACAGGACACAGATACGCAGTATTTT. Amino acids: CASSLGREQDTDTQYF. The chain is built from TRBV7-8 and TRBJ2-3; a weak D match, TRBD1 (5 bases). V was cut by 1 base and J by 2 bases, with 13 bases left in between. This CDR3 contains 16 residues. CDR1 is SGHVS and CDR2 is FQNEAQ in the germline V gene.

This clone was found once. V usage is TRBV28 and J usage is TRBJ1-5; TRBD1 matches at 8 bases. This CDR3 contains 16 residues. V shed 3 bases, J shed 8 bases, and the junction held 12 bases outside the gene matches. Germline CDR1 reads MDHEN; CDR2 reads SYDVKM. CDR3 amino acids: CASSFPPRQGSKPQHF. DNA for the CDR3: TGTGCCAGCAGTTTCCCCCCTCGACAGGGGAGTAAGCCCCAGCATTTT.

This chain links TRBV30 with TRBJ1-2; tentatively, D is TRBD1 (5 bases). Trimming stripped 5 bases from V and 0 bases from J, with 16 bases between. This CDR3 contains 15 residues. Looked up from germline, CDR1 is GTSNPN and CDR2 is SVGIG (reference sequence). The CDR3 sequence: CAWGAQALPNYGYTF. CDR3 bases: TGTGCCTGGGGAGCACAGGCACTCCCTAACTATGGCTACACCTTC.

The chain is built from TRBV20-1 and TRBJ2-7; 7 bases are a match to TRBD2. Germline V gene lookup returns CDR1 DFQATT and CDR2 SNEGSKA (reference sequence). The CDR3 is made up of 11 amino acids. The V gene end was trimmed by 7 bases and the J gene end by 4 bases; junction bases not matched to a gene: 4. CDR3: CSEVSGYEQYF. The CDR3 nucleotides are TGCAGTGAGGTTAGCGGGTACGAGCAGTACTTC.

The chain's CDR3 is CASSVQGRSSYEQYF. CDR3 bases: TGTGCCAGCAGCGTACAGGGTCGAAGCTCCTACGAGCAGTACTTC. V and J are TRBV7-3 and TRBJ2-7, with D possibly matching TRBD1 (6 bases). Germline CDR1 reads SGHTA; CDR2 reads FQGTGA. The V end was cut by 5 bases, the J end by 0 bases, with 14 bases between. This CDR3 is built from 15 residues.

The chain employs TRBV6-6 and TRBJ2-6, with D perhaps TRBD1 (5 bases). Between the trimmed V and J ends, which lost 6 bases and 4 bases, there was a span of 10 bases. Looked up from germline, CDR1 is MNHNY and CDR2 is SVGAGI (reference sequence). The CDR3 loop spans 14 amino acids. The CDR3 here is CASRLGPGANVLTF. DNA of the CDR3: TGTGCCAGCAGGTTGGGGCCCGGGGCCAACGTCCTGACTTTC.